This is a list of T cell receptor beta chains from one sample in a study of T-cell reconstitution after alpha-beta-depleted transplantation in children. Each CDR3 protein is one row after TCRdb ran MiXCR on the PCR reads. Of some 450,000 distinct CDR3 sequences in the sample, approximately 41% were seen once. The sequences come from PBMCs, collected before TCRalphabeta/CD19-depleted stem cell transplant. These receptors were obtained from a girl aged 2-10 years with aplastic anemia, due to receive a stem cell transplant. The CDR3 runs from the conserved cysteine through the conserved F or W. A D gene is named only where the DNA matches it firmly. The size of a clone is reported for some rows only, either as once, few or many, or as a class for expanded clones.

clone size	J gene	V gene	D gene	CDR3 length	CDR3 DNA	CDR3 protein
many	TRBJ2-1	TRBV12-3/TRBV12-4	.	15	TGTGCCAGCAGTTTGGCCGGGACCACCTACAATGAGCAGTTCTTC	CASSLAGTTYNEQFF
many	TRBJ2-5	TRBV18	TRBD2	12	TGTGCCAGCCGGACTAGTGGAGAGACCCAGTACTTC	CASRTSGETQYF
many	TRBJ2-1	TRBV4-1	TRBD2	16	TGCGCCAGCAGCCAAATTCCGGGACTAGCGGGAGTTGAGCAGTTCTTC	CASSQIPGLAGVEQFF
once	TRBJ2-2	TRBV28	.	17	TGTGCCAGCAGTTTAAGAGGACTCCCTAGGGTATCCGGGGAGCTGTTTTTT	CASSLRGLPRVSGELFF
.	TRBJ1-2	TRBV20-1	TRBD1	14	TGCAGTGCTAGCCCGGGACAGGCTAGCTATGGCTACACCTTC	CSASPGQASYGYTF
many	TRBJ2-5	TRBV7-2	TRBD2	13	TGTGCCAGCAGCATATCAACTAGCGGGTTCACTTACTTC	CASSISTSGFTYF
.	TRBJ2-5	TRBV19	.	14	TGTGCCAGTGCAATAGCCAGTGGTGGGGTAGCCCAGTACTTC	CASAIASGGVAQYF
few	TRBJ2-7	TRBV27	TRBD2	12	TGTGCCAGCGGCGGGAGCCCCTACGAGCAGTACTTC	CASGGSPYEQYF
.	TRBJ2-7	TRBV9	TRBD2	16	TGTGCCAGCAGCGTAGGTGGGACTAGCGGATACTACGAGCAGTACTTC	CASSVGGTSGYYEQYF
few	TRBJ2-5	TRBV5-5	.	16	TGTGCCAGCAGACTCGCTCGTCCGGGAGTCCAAGAGACCCAGTACTTC	CASRLARPGVQETQYF
many	TRBJ2-2	TRBV5-1	.	15	TGCGCCAGCAGCGTGGAACCCGTCGGCGGCGGGGAGCTGTTTTTT	CASSVEPVGGGELFF
once	TRBJ1-1	TRBV5-1	.	15	TGCGCCAGCAGCGAGGACATTAGCATGAACACTGAAGCTTTCTTT	CASSEDISMNTEAFF
few	TRBJ2-1	TRBV25-1	.	15	TGTGCCAGCAGTGAGGAAGCTAGCTTAGGGTCGGAGCAGTTCTTC	CASSEEASLGSEQFF
.	TRBJ1-5	TRBV20-1	TRBD1	15	TGCAGTGCTAGAGATAACAGGGGAGGGAATCAGCCCCAGCATTTT	CSARDNRGGNQPQHF